Listed below are T cell receptor beta chains from one sample, sequenced in a study of blood T cell repertoires in COVID-19. Clones were sequenced by immunoSEQ multiplex PCR, and TCRdb holds only the in-frame ones, with some missing. The table includes hundreds of thousands of clones, roughly 86% detected once. The sequenced sample consisted of PBMCs or T cells enriched from blood (not recorded which). Source of these receptors: a woman under 30 who had recovered from COVID-19. The CDR3 runs from the conserved cysteine through the conserved F or W. Each record gives: CDR3 length, J gene, D gene, V gene, clone size, CDR3 protein, CDR3 DNA. D genes are given only for firm matches. Rows give clone size only sometimes, using once, few, many, or a class for an expanded clone.

length: 15
J: TRBJ1-4
D: TRBD1
V: TRBV10-3
size: .
CDR3: CAISEDRGTNEKLFF
DNA: TGTGCCATCAGTGAGGACAGGGGCACTAATGAAAAACTGTTTTTT

length: 11
J: TRBJ2-1
D: .
V: TRBV4-2
size: .
CDR3: CASSRTDEQFF
DNA: TGTGCCAGCAGCCGGACTGATGAGCAGTTCTTC

length: 14
J: TRBJ1-4
D: TRBD1
V: TRBV5-1
size: .
CDR3: CASGTGESNEKLFF
DNA: TGCGCCAGCGGGACAGGGGAGTCGAATGAAAAACTGTTTTTT

length: 15
J: TRBJ2-1
D: TRBD2
V: TRBV24-1
size: .
CDR3: CATSDLGTSGNEQFF
DNA: TGTGCCACCAGTGATTTAGGGACTAGCGGGAATGAGCAGTTCTTC

length: 14
J: TRBJ1-2
D: .
V: TRBV6-6
size: .
CDR3: CASSYSPLGYGYTF
DNA: TGTGCCAGCAGTTACTCGCCTCTCGGCTATGGCTACACCTTC

length: 14
J: TRBJ1-2
D: TRBD1
V: TRBV4-2
size: once
CDR3: CASSQGTGVYGYTF
DNA: TGTGCCAGCAGCCAAGGGACAGGGGTCTATGGCTACACCTTC

length: 12
J: TRBJ2-7
D: .
V: TRBV2
size: once
CDR3: CASSPQNYEQYF
DNA: TGTGCCAGCAGTCCACAAAACTACGAGCAGTACTTC

length: 15
J: TRBJ1-5
D: .
V: TRBV19
size: .
CDR3: CASSQARYSNQPQHF
DNA: TGTGCCAGTAGTCAGGCCCGTTATAGCAATCAGCCCCAGCATTTT

length: 14
J: TRBJ2-7
D: TRBD1
V: TRBV14
size: .
CDR3: CAKIRTGGADEQYF
DNA: TGTGCCAAAATACGGACAGGGGGCGCCGACGAGCAGTACTTC

length: 13
J: TRBJ2-7
D: .
V: TRBV6-5
size: .
CDR3: CASSLEVGIEQYF
DNA: TGTGCCAGCAGTTTGGAGGTGGGGATCGAGCAGTACTTC